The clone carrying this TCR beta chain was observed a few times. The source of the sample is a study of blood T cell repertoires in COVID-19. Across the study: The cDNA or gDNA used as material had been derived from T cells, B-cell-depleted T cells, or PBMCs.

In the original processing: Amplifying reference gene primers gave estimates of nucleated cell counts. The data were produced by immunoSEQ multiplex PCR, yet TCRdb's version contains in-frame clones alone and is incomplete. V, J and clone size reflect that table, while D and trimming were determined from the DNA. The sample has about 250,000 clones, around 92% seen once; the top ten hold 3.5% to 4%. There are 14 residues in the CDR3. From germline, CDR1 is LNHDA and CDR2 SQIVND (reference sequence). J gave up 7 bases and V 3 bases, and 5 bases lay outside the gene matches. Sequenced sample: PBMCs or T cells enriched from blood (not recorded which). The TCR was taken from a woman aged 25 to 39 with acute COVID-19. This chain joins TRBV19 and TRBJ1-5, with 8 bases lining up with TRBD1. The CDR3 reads CASSMAGGGQPQHF. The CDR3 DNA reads TGTGCCAGTAGTATGGCAGGGGGCGGCCAGCCCCAGCATTTT.